This T cell receptor (beta chain) is drawn from a study of T-cell reconstitution after alpha-beta-depleted transplantation in children. In its sample, this clonotype was seen many times. After removal of 3 bases from V and 5 bases from J, the junction contained 9 bases not matched to a gene. Germline V CDR1 and CDR2: MNHEY, SMNVEV (reference sequence). The CDR3 covers 16 residues. Unique molecular identifiers were used to barcode this TCRbeta library. One entry per CDR3 protein results from TCRdb running MiXCR on the PCR reads. The sample yields 200,000 to 300,000 distinct CDR3 sequences, around 12% seen once.

The sequence was collected from a human donor who donated a stem cell graft to a child with acute lymphoblastic leukemia. The sequences come from PBMCs from the stem cell graft donor, collected from the stem cell graft. The rearrangement uses TRBV27 and TRBJ2-2; 7 bases map to TRBD2. CDR3 region: CASSFGWRESTGELFF. In DNA form, the CDR3 reads TGTGCCAGCAGTTTCGGTTGGCGGGAGTCGACCGGGGAGCTGTTTTTT.